A selection of T cell receptor beta chains follows, all from one sample in a study of beta chain features in type 1 diabetes. Some clones are missing from TCRdb's copy, which holds only in-frame ones; the method was immunoSEQ multiplex PCR. The data hold 300,000 to 400,000 clones, with approximately 11% observed a single time. Material: naive CD4+ T cells from blood. The origin of the receptors is a woman under 40 in good health. Each CDR3 is given with its conserved first and last residue. The D gene is left open where the match is weak. Clone size is not always given. Where it is, it says once, few, many or a class for expanded clones.

size: few
J: TRBJ2-1
length: 16
V: TRBV2
D: TRBD2
CDR3: CASSVTSLGSYNEQFF
DNA: TGTGCCAGCAGTGTGACTAGCCTAGGCTCCTACAATGAGCAGTTCTTC

size: -
J: TRBJ2-1
length: 20
V: TRBV5-1
D: -
CDR3: CASSEDRVGASGLSYNEQFF
DNA: TGCGCCAGCAGCGAGGACAGGGTTGGAGCTAGCGGCCTCTCCTACAATGAGCAGTTCTTC

size: -
J: TRBJ2-3
length: 11
V: TRBV6-5
D: -
CDR3: CATLYTDTQYF
DNA: TGTGCCACCCTGTACACAGATACGCAGTATTTT

size: -
J: TRBJ1-6
length: 17
V: TRBV25-1
D: TRBD1
CDR3: CASSGGGGSSYNSPLHF
DNA: TGTGCCAGCAGTGGAGGAGGGGGCAGCTCCTATAATTCACCCCTCCACTTT

size: few
J: TRBJ2-1
length: 15
V: TRBV6-5
D: -
CDR3: CASSTHRGRKNEQFF
DNA: TGTGCCAGCAGTACCCACCGGGGTAGAAAGAATGAGCAGTTCTTC

size: -
J: TRBJ2-1
length: 19
V: TRBV18
D: TRBD2
CDR3: CASSPPRGSGASSYNEQFF
DNA: TGTGCCAGCTCACCCCCCCGGGGTAGCGGGGCCAGCTCCTACAATGAGCAGTTCTTC

size: few
J: TRBJ2-5
length: 15
V: TRBV4-3
D: -
CDR3: CASSQAPAGQETQYF
DNA: TGCGCCAGCAGCCAAGCCCCGGCGGGCCAAGAGACCCAGTACTTC

size: -
J: TRBJ2-2
length: 15
V: TRBV5-1
D: -
CDR3: CASSLGASVTGELFF
DNA: TGCGCCAGCAGCTTGGGGGCTAGCGTCACCGGGGAGCTGTTTTTT

size: few
J: TRBJ2-1
length: 15
V: TRBV4-3
D: -
CDR3: CASSQALHFNGEQFF
DNA: TGCGCCAGCAGCCAAGCCCTCCACTTCAATGGTGAGCAGTTCTTC

size: -
J: TRBJ2-7
length: 11
V: TRBV10-3
D: -
CDR3: CAISDLYEQYF
DNA: TGTGCCATCAGTGACCTCTACGAGCAGTACTTC

size: -
J: TRBJ2-7
length: 13
V: TRBV6-5
D: TRBD2
CDR3: CASSSNDGLVAQF
DNA: TGTGCCAGCAGTTCGAACGATGGACTAGTCGCCCAATTC

size: few
J: TRBJ2-1
length: 14
V: TRBV7-8
D: -
CDR3: CASSIRDTYNEQFF
DNA: TGTGCCAGCAGCATCAGGGATACCTACAATGAGCAGTTCTTC

size: -
J: TRBJ2-7
length: 16
V: TRBV23-1
D: -
CDR3: CASSQPEGWRGYEQYF
DNA: TGCGCCAGCAGTCAGCCCGAGGGGTGGAGGGGATACGAGCAGTACTTC

size: few
J: TRBJ2-7
length: 11
V: TRBV20-1
D: TRBD2
CDR3: CSASLADEQYF
DNA: TGCAGTGCTAGTCTAGCGGACGAGCAGTACTTC

size: few
J: TRBJ2-2
length: 13
V: TRBV10-3
D: -
CDR3: CATLQGDGGELFF
DNA: TGTGCCACACTACAGGGCGATGGCGGGGAGCTGTTTTTT

size: -
J: TRBJ2-7
length: 14
V: TRBV2
D: TRBD2
CDR3: CASRRGTRIDEQYF
DNA: TGTGCCAGCAGAAGAGGGACTAGAATAGACGAGCAGTACTTC

size: few
J: TRBJ2-7
length: 14
V: TRBV19
D: -
CDR3: CASSKQDRSYEQYF
DNA: TGTGCCAGTAGTAAACAGGACCGCTCCTACGAGCAGTACTTC

size: few
J: TRBJ1-5
length: 13
V: TRBV6-5
D: -
CDR3: CASRDMSNQPQHF
DNA: TGTGCCAGCAGAGACATGAGCAATCAGCCCCAGCATTTT

size: -
J: TRBJ1-1
length: 14
V: TRBV5-6
D: -
CDR3: CASSDVGGDTEAFF
DNA: TGTGCCAGCAGCGACGTTGGAGGAGACACTGAAGCTTTCTTT

size: few
J: TRBJ2-4
length: 19
V: TRBV30
D: -
CDR3: CAWSGLTGASFLAKNIQYF
DNA: TGTGCCTGGAGTGGACTGACAGGAGCTTCCTTCCTAGCCAAAAACATTCAGTACTTC

size: few
J: TRBJ2-7
length: 12
V: TRBV28
D: -
CDR3: CASSSRTLGEYF
DNA: TGTGCCAGCAGTTCAAGGACACTTGGGGAGTACTTC

size: -
J: TRBJ2-7
length: 11
V: TRBV30
D: -
CDR3: CAISISYEQYF
DNA: TGTGCCATCAGTATTTCCTACGAGCAGTACTTC

size: -
J: TRBJ2-1
length: 12
V: TRBV11-3
D: -
CDR3: CASSSWGDEQFF
DNA: TGTGCCAGCAGCTCCTGGGGGGACGAGCAGTTCTTC

size: -
J: TRBJ2-3
length: 15
V: TRBV7-9
D: -
CDR3: CASSPRQTPTDTQYF
DNA: TGTGCCAGCAGCCCCCGACAGACCCCCACAGATACGCAGTATTTT

size: -
J: TRBJ1-2
length: 14
V: TRBV4-3
D: -
CDR3: CASSPRTGNYGYTF
DNA: TGCGCCAGCAGCCCACGGACGGGAAACTATGGCTACACCTTC

size: many
J: TRBJ1-2
length: 13
V: TRBV4-3
D: -
CDR3: CASSQGQDYGYTF
DNA: TGCGCCAGCAGCCAAGGACAGGACTATGGCTACACCTTC

size: few
J: TRBJ2-5
length: 16
V: TRBV6-5
D: -
CDR3: CASSCEDRTFQETQYF
DNA: TGTGCCAGCAGTTGCGAAGACAGGACCTTTCAAGAGACCCAGTACTTC

size: -
J: TRBJ1-1
length: 12
V: TRBV7-9
D: -
CDR3: CASSSYSVEAFF
DNA: TGTGCCAGCAGCTCGTACAGTGTTGAAGCTTTCTTT

size: -
J: TRBJ2-7
length: 13
V: TRBV7-2
D: -
CDR3: CASSLGRSYEQYF
DNA: TGTGCCAGCAGCTTAGGTCGCTCCTACGAGCAGTACTTC

size: few
J: TRBJ2-1
length: 14
V: TRBV7-8
D: -
CDR3: CASSLVGDSREQFF
DNA: TGTGCCAGCAGCTTAGTTGGGGACTCTCGAGAGCAGTTCTTC

size: few
J: TRBJ2-5
length: 13
V: TRBV2
D: -
CDR3: CASSYDTQETQYF
DNA: TGTGCCAGCAGTTACGACACACAAGAGACCCAGTACTTC

size: -
J: TRBJ2-3
length: 13
V: TRBV7-9
D: -
CDR3: CASSLPTRDTQYF
DNA: TGTGCCAGCAGCTTACCCACACGAGATACGCAGTATTTT

size: -
J: TRBJ1-5
length: 15
V: TRBV19
D: TRBD1
CDR3: CASSIPSTGGQPQHF
DNA: TGTGCCAGTAGTATCCCCTCCACAGGGGGTCAGCCCCAGCATTTT

size: -
J: TRBJ2-1
length: 15
V: TRBV6-5
D: TRBD2
CDR3: CASSRGLAPNNEQFF
DNA: TGTGCCAGCAGCCGGGGACTAGCGCCCAACAATGAGCAGTTCTTC

size: -
J: TRBJ2-5
length: 13
V: TRBV30
D: -
CDR3: CACHGQIQETQYF
DNA: TGTGCCTGTCATGGGCAGATACAAGAGACCCAGTACTTC